This note documents a single T cell receptor (beta chain) sequence. The antigen is unknown. V was shortened by 4 bases and J by 7 bases, with 16 bases between the two germline ends. CDR3 size: 14 residues. CDR1 is SGHDN, CDR2 FVKESK, per germline. Here immunoSEQ multiplex PCR was the method, and the copy in TCRdb shows in-frame clones only, minus some. This sample has 300,000 to 350,000 clones, with around nine tenths found just once. Indicated treatment: some 19 received Ad26.COV2.S at low or high dose, single or two shots; roughly 5 received placebo; per-sample allocation not given. Day 63 following the first vaccine or placebo injection was when the samples were taken. This sample was taken from a study of Ad26.COV2.S vaccination and SARS-CoV-2 variants. Study in general: By the intramuscular route, Ad26.COV2.S was given once, or twice 56 days apart.

Notes on the study in general: Measures of TCR breadth and depth may have fallen short of total T cell responses. Spike-specific CD8+ and CD4+ T cell responses reportedly showed substantial breadth after vaccination. Breadth measured for non-spike TCRs was similar across vaccine and placebo recipients.

This TCR was recovered from a person aged 18-65 years who received the Ad26.COV2.S COVID-19 vaccine or a placebo. The source was peripheral blood, collected in a trial of Ad26.COV2.S vaccine versus placebo. This chain links TRBV14 with TRBJ1-1; D is unresolved. The chain's CDR3 is CASSRKRSTLEAFF. CDR3 coding DNA: TGTGCCAGCAGCCGGAAGAGGTCGACTCTTGAAGCTTTCTTT.